These T cell receptor beta chains were read from a single sample in a study of graft-versus-host responses after intestinal transplantation. Here immunoSEQ multiplex PCR was the method, and the copy in TCRdb shows in-frame clones only, minus some. The data hold 80,000 to 100,000 clones, with less than 95% observed a single time. The antigens these receptors bind are not known. The input for sequencing was unstimulated CD8+ T cells sorted from spleen or lymph node cells, taken before transplant. The receptor source for this set is a human donor who was the organ donor for an intestinal transplant. CDR3s include the opening cysteine and the closing phenylalanine or tryptophan. Fields, in order: CDR3 protein, CDR3 DNA, D gene, V gene, J gene. A D gene is named only where the DNA matches it firmly.

CASSESRQGSPLHF	TGCGCCAGCAGTGAGTCGAGGCAAGGTTCACCCCTCCACTTT	NA	TRBV10-2	TRBJ1-6
CASSQSSLADYEQYF	TGTGCCAGCAGCCAAAGTTCCCTAGCCGACTACGAGCAGTACTTC	NA	TRBV14	TRBJ2-7
CASSLAAAGLSEQYF	TGTGCCAGCAGCTTAGCGGCCGCAGGTCTTAGCGAGCAGTACTTC	NA	TRBV7-6	TRBJ2-7
CASSYSGRGEDYGYTF	TGTGCCAGCAGTTACTCGGGGCGTGGGGAGGACTATGGCTACACCTTC	NA	TRBV6-5	TRBJ1-2
CASSFFMNTEAFF	TGTGCCAGCAGTTTTTTCATGAACACTGAAGCTTTCTTT	NA	TRBV27	TRBJ1-1
CASSFWGGDEQFF	TGTGCCAGCAGTTTCTGGGGGGGCGATGAGCAGTTCTTC	NA	TRBV7-9	TRBJ2-1
CASSLGQNTEAFF	TGTGCCAGCAGTTTGGGACAGAACACTGAAGCTTTCTTT	NA	TRBV27	TRBJ1-1
CASSSGQGIYGYTF	TGTGCCAGCAGCTCAGGACAGGGGATATATGGCTACACCTTC	TRBD1	TRBV13	TRBJ1-2
CASSLRWWAGGYTF	TGTGCCAGCTCTTTACGGTGGTGGGCTGGTGGCTACACCTTC	NA	TRBV25-1	TRBJ1-2
CASQGGDTEAFF	TGCGCCAGTCAGGGTGGGGACACTGAAGCTTTCTTT	NA	TRBV10-2	TRBJ1-1